This record covers a single TCR beta chain. The target antigen is unknown. TCRdb called the RT-PCR reads again in MiXCR, with one record for every CDR3 protein. This sample yields about 480,000 distinct CDR3 sequences, of which over 25% are seen a single time; less than 2.5% belongs to the top ten. CDR3 length equals 13 residues. V was pared by 5 bases and J by 6 bases, with 11 bases between. Per the germline V gene, CDR1 is MNHEY and CDR2 is SMNVEV (reference sequence). This sample is part of a study of response to subunit inactivated influenza vaccine. Study-wide results and caveats: It was the authors' suggestion that each seasonal influenza vaccination recruits few new T cells.

This clonotype originated in a man between 50 and 59 years old who received an inactivated influenza vaccine. The chain combines TRBV27 with TRBJ2-1, with D perhaps TRBD1 or TRBD2 (6 bases each). This specimen was CD4+ T cells sorted from PBMCs, taken more than 4 days after vaccination. The CDR3 bases are TGTGCCAGCAGTAAGGGGGGATCCAATGAGCAGTTCTTC. It encodes CASSKGGSNEQFF.